This TCR beta chain emerged from a study of blood T cell repertoires in COVID-19 (dated by TCRdb to about 2020). About the study as a whole: The collaborator samples originated in the United States, Italy and Spain and spanned the acute and convalescent phases of COVID-19. The material from the prospective study consisted of cDNA or gDNA derived from T cells, B-cell-depleted T cells, or PBMCs. The dataset comprised deeply sampled blood TCRbeta repertoires from subjects exposed to, actively infected with, or recovered from COVID-19. The repertoires were released in a freely available public database meant as a resource for research on the immune response to SARS-CoV-2. Samples came from the ongoing ImmuneRACE study (first 160 participants) plus 1,254 subjects from 6 global collaborators. The sample metadata nearly always contained a de-identified subject ID, COVID-19 status, age in years and sex. HLA class I and class II types, where available, came from metadata supplied by the sample provider rather than from assay-based typing. Broader findings and caveats from the paper: The amount of clinical and demographic metadata varied by source and participant and was provided uncurated.

Notes on this clone: Its recognized antigen is unknown. No base quality information exists; no much larger clone differs at one position.

The CDR1 and CDR2 encoded by the germline V gene are SGHRS and YFSETQ. The V and J ends are trimmed by 3 bases and 6 bases, leaving 10 bases between them. Including cysteine and phenylalanine, the CDR3 has 13 amino acids. The CDR3 DNA has 39 bases and is translated from base 1. At one collaborating source in Seattle, patients were enrolled during active infection and were followed longitudinally through the course of disease. The collaborating institutions used their own protocols to collect whole blood in K2EDTA tubes. For TCRbeta analysis, collaborators shipped samples in one of three forms: frozen whole blood, isolated PBMCs, or DNA extracted from either of those sample types. TCRbeta CDR3 regions were amplified from genomic DNA by means of the immunoSEQ Assay, a bias-controlled multiplex PCR. In the source study's methods: Nucleated cell counts per sample were estimated from amplification of reference gene primers within the assay. To quantify the absolute abundance of each unique TCRbeta CDR3 rearrangement, sequence reads were collapsed and filtered. Productive Simpson clonality was computed per sample as the square root of Simpson's diversity index over productive rearrangements. This immuneACCESS table, as held by TCRdb, lists in-frame sequences with V and J called but not all clones. Of the missing ones, under half trace to an unresolved V gene in checked studies; the others have no known cause. D and trimming were read from the DNA, whereas the V and J calls and clone size are those reported in that table. The sample yields around 300,000 clones; more than 85% were counted once. Of the sample, around 2.2% falls within the top ten clones.

The rearrangement combines TRBV5-1 with TRBJ2-1; the D gene is possibly TRBD1, with 5 bases matching. The material sequenced was peripheral blood. The sequence derives from a woman younger than 45 with COVID-19, enrolled during active disease. The CDR3 region reads CASSYRRFNEQFF. At the DNA level, the sequence is TGCGCCAGCAGCTACAGGCGGTTCAATGAGCAGTTCTTC.